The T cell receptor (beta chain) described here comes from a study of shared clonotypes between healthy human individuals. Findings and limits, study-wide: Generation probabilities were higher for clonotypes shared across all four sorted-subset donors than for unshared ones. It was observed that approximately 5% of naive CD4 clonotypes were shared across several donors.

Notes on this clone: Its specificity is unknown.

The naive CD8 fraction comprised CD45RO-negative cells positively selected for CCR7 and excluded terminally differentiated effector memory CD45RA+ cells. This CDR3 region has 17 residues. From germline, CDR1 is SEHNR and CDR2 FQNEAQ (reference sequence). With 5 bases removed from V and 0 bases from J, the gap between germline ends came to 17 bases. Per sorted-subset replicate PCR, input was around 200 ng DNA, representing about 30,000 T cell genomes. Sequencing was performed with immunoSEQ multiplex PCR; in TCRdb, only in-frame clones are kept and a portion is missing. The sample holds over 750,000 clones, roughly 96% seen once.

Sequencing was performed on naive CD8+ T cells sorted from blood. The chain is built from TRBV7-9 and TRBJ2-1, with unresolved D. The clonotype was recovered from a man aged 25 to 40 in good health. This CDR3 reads CASSPPPRSSSYNEQFF. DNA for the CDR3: TGTGCCAGCAGCCCACCTCCCCGGTCGAGCTCCTACAATGAGCAGTTCTTC.